This TCR beta chain was captured by sequencing in a study of shared clonotypes between healthy human individuals. The naive CD8 population came from CD45RO-negative cells selected for CCR7, without terminally differentiated effector memory CD45RA+ cells. The V gene end was trimmed by 1 base and the J gene end by 5 bases; junction bases not matched to a gene: 5. Germline V CDR1 and CDR2: SGHTA, FQGNSA. The CDR3 runs 15 residues. Generated by immunoSEQ multiplex PCR, the TCRdb table keeps only in-frame clones and is missing some. The sample consists of about 1,900,000 clones, over 85% of them appearing once.

This chain connects TRBV7-2 to TRBJ2-3, with 8 bases lining up with TRBD2. The sequenced sample consisted of naive CD8+ T cells sorted from blood. The receptor was isolated from a man between 18 and 35 years old in good health. The CDR3 nucleotides read TGTGCCAGCAGCTTAGAAGCGGGAGTTCAAGATACGCAGTATTTT. It yields the protein CASSLEAGVQDTQYF.